These 30 T cell receptor beta chains share one sample of origin, sequenced in a study of read filtering for tumor transcriptome and immune sequencing. The library was built from 400 ng RNA with molecular barcoded adaptors for alpha/delta and beta/gamma chains. TCRdb recomputed calls from the reads with MiXCR, one row per CDR3 protein. The sample yields more than 100,000 distinct CDR3 sequences, about 12% seen once. The sequenced sample consisted of a population of CD138-negative cells sorted from bone marrow. These receptors all stem from a donor at least 40 years old with multiple myeloma.

In this sample, this clonotype turned up many times. CDR3 region: CASSEAGVTGELFF. The CDR3, as DNA: TGTGCCAGCAGCGAGGCGGGGGTCACCGGGGAGCTGTTTTTT. The chain couples TRBV13 to TRBJ2-2; 7 nucleotides align to TRBD2. Per germline, CDR1 PRHDT and CDR2 FYEKMQ (reference sequence). V shed 5 bases and J 4 bases; nucleotides not matched to a gene: 4. The CDR3 covers 14 residues.

This clonotype came up a few times. DNA of the CDR3: TGTGCCAGCAGTGAGGGACTAGCTGGGACCCAGTACTTC. It specifies CASSEGLAGTQYF. V usage is TRBV12-3 or TRBV12-4 and J usage is TRBJ2-5, with TRBD2 matching over 9 bases. Trimming cost V 5 bases and J 7 bases; bases outside gene matches: 5. This CDR3 has 13 residues.

This clonotype showed up many times. The chain carries TRBV3-1 and TRBJ2-3; D is possibly TRBD2 (5 bases). Germline V lookup: CDR1 LGHDT, CDR2 YNNKEL (reference sequence). The CDR3 is made up of 15 amino acids. V dropped 0 bases and J dropped 2 bases, with 9 bases sitting between them. In DNA form, the CDR3 reads TGTGCCAGCAGCCAAGACCCCGGGGACACAGATACGCAGTATTTT. It specifies CASSQDPGDTDTQYF.

In the case of this clonotype: Possible read error: a much larger clone is one base away. A read error is likely, as this CDR3 ends without the conserved phenylalanine or tryptophan. The CDR3 nucleotides are TGTGCCAGCACCGAAGGGACCAACGAGCAGTACCTC. Encoded protein: CASTEGTNEQYL. The chain couples TRBV2 to TRBJ2-7; D is possibly TRBD1 or TRBD2 (5 bases each). Germline V gene data show CDR1 as SNHLY and CDR2 as FYNNEI. CDR3 length: 12 residues. The V and J ends lost 7 bases and 5 bases respectively, with 12 bases between them.

This clonotype was counted at least ten times. The genes are TRBV7-2 and TRBJ1-1, with a weak D call TRBD1 (6 bases). Trimming shortened V by 0 bases and J by 0 bases, and 17 bases separated the two germline ends. CDR1 and CDR2 from the germline V gene are SGHTA and FQGNSA. The CDR3 length is 18 residues. The CDR3 spells CASSLALGEGGMNTEAFF. In DNA form, the CDR3 reads TGTGCCAGCAGCTTAGCGCTTGGGGAGGGGGGGATGAACACTGAAGCTTTCTTT.

This clonotype was observed a handful of times. The chain combines TRBV25-1 with TRBJ2-1, with 10 nucleotides matching TRBD2. There are 18 residues in the CDR3. Germline V gene sequence: CDR1 MGHDK, CDR2 SYGVNS. The V gene end was trimmed by 0 bases and the J gene end by 7 bases; junction bases not matched to a gene: 12. Written as DNA, the CDR3 is TGTGCCAGCAGTGAATATCCTAGCGGGAGAGGACTGGGGAATGAGCAGTTCTTC. Protein sequence: CASSEYPSGRGLGNEQFF.

This clonotype has ten or more counts. The chain's CDR3 is CSAKTISGYNEQFF. CDR3 DNA sequence: TGCAGTGCTAAGACCATTAGTGGGTACAATGAGCAGTTCTTC. This chain joins TRBV20-1 and TRBJ2-1; no clear D. V lost 4 bases, J lost 4 bases, and 14 bases lay in between. This CDR3 is 14 amino acids long. The V gene's germline CDR1 is DFQATT and CDR2 SNEGSKA (reference sequence).

In this sample, this clonotype turned up a few times. The rearrangement joins TRBV11-2 to TRBJ1-5, with a tentative D call TRBD1 (5 bases). CDR3 length: 15 amino acids. V dropped 4 bases and J dropped 2 bases, with 12 bases sitting between them. The germline V gene has CDR1 SGHAT and CDR2 FQNNGV. The CDR3 nucleotides are TGTGCCAGCAGCTCGACTAAACAGGGCAATCAGCCCCAGCATTTT. It is translated as CASSSTKQGNQPQHF.

This clonotype was found many times. The chain recombines TRBV11-1 with TRBJ2-3; D is undetermined. CDR3 length equals 12 residues. V was cut by 5 bases and J by 6 bases, with 9 bases left in between. The germline V gene has CDR1 SGHAT and CDR2 FQDESV (reference sequence). CDR3 DNA sequence: TGTGCCAGCAGCGCGGACCGGGATACGCAGTATTTT. Protein sequence: CASSADRDTQYF. The whole variable domain, remainder taken from reference TRBV11-1 and TRBJ2-3, is EAEVAQSPRYKITEKSQAVAFWCDPISGHATLYWYRQILGQGPELLVQFQDESVVDDSQLPKDRFSAERLKGVDSTLKIQPAELGDSAMYLCASSADRDTQYFGPGTRLTVL.

Remarks on this clonotype: This may come from a read error, since a much larger clone is one base off. The rearrangement links TRBV10-3 to TRBJ2-5; a possible D gene is TRBD1 (5 bases). Germline assignment: CDR1 ENHRY and CDR2 SYGVKD. The CDR3 has 14 residues. CDR3 in amino acids: CATRQGGKPETRYF. In DNA, the CDR3 is TGTGCCACTCGGCAGGGTGGTAAGCCAGAGACCCGGTACTTC.

The sample holds a few counts of this clonotype. The V and J genes are TRBV19 and TRBJ1-5; 7 bases match TRBD1. Trimming removed 6 bases from V and 7 bases from J; junction bases left unmatched: 9. The CDR3 extends over 14 amino acids. Germline-derived CDR1 and CDR2 are LNHDA and SQIVND (reference sequence). The CDR3 DNA sequence: TGTGCCAGTAGCCGAGACAGGGTCGGCCAGCCCCAGCATTTT. This translates into CASSRDRVGQPQHF.

This clonotype was seen many times. V and J are TRBV15 and TRBJ2-2; weak D call: TRBD1 (5 bases). The length of the CDR3 is 16 residues. Per germline, CDR1 LNHNV and CDR2 YYDKDF (reference sequence). The V and J ends lost 5 bases and 6 bases respectively, with 19 bases between them. The CDR3 loop reads CATSVPGTGRSGELFF. The CDR3 DNA follows: TGTGCCACCAGCGTCCCGGGCACAGGCCGTTCCGGGGAGCTGTTTTTT.

In this sample, this clonotype turned up many times. The chain combines TRBV7-9 with TRBJ1-6, with 9 bases matching TRBD1. V lost 2 bases to trimming and J lost 8 bases; unmatched junction nucleotides: 4. Germline V gives CDR1 SEHNR, CDR2 FQNEAQ (reference sequence). The CDR3 extends over 15 amino acids. The CDR3 sequence: CASSLTGGDDSPLHF. The CDR3 DNA reads as TGTGCCAGCAGCTTAACAGGGGGCGATGATTCACCCCTCCACTTT.

The chain links TRBV19 to TRBJ1-3; D call uncertain. Germline CDR1 is LNHDA and CDR2 is SQIVND (reference sequence). The CDR3 length is 12 residues. The V end was cut by 6 bases, the J end by 0 bases, with 3 bases between. CDR3 loop: CASRHSGNTIYF. Here the CDR3 DNA reads TGTGCCAGTAGACACTCTGGAAACACCATATATTTT.

This clonotype was recorded many times. This chain connects TRBV7-3 to TRBJ2-1, with TRBD1 matching over 9 bases. Germline V gene sequence: CDR1 SGHTA, CDR2 FQGTGA. Germline trimming cut 5 bases from V and 0 bases from J; bases unmatched to any gene: 5. CDR3 length equals 16 residues. The CDR3 DNA reads TGTGCCAGCAGCCGACAGGGGGATCTCTCCTACAATGAGCAGTTCTTC. Translated, it gives CASSRQGDLSYNEQFF.

This clonotype has a count of ten or more. This rearrangement joins TRBV11-2 to TRBJ2-3; D not resolved. Germline V gene data show CDR1 as SGHAT and CDR2 as FQNNGV. There are 14 residues in the CDR3. Trimming stripped 4 bases from V and 6 bases from J, with 14 bases between. The CDR3 bases are TGTGCCAGCAGCTGGTGGACCAGGTCGGATACGCAGTATTTT. Its protein is CASSWWTRSDTQYF.

As regards this clonotype: A much more abundant neighbour one base away suggests this may be a read error. The chain carries TRBV10-2 and TRBJ2-2; 8 nucleotides agree with TRBD1. CDR3 length: 16 amino acids. The germline V gene has CDR1 WSHSY and CDR2 SAAADI. CDR3 DNA: TGCTCCAGCAGTGGGGTACAGGGGGAGAACACCGGGGAGCTGTTTTTT. Translation gives CSSSGVQGENTGELFF.

Many counts were recorded for this clonotype. The chain recombines TRBV4-3 with TRBJ2-6, with TRBD1 matching over 11 bases. Germline trimming cut 5 bases from V and 0 bases from J; bases unmatched to any gene: 9. This CDR3 contains 19 residues. Germline V CDR1 and CDR2: LGHNA, YSLEER. CDR3 in amino acids: CASSYGRDRGISGANVLTF. CDR3 in DNA: TGCGCCAGCAGCTACGGCCGGGACAGGGGGATCTCTGGGGCCAACGTCCTGACTTTC.

About this clonotype: A read error is possible here, since a much larger clone lies one base away. The chain is built from TRBV7-9 and TRBJ2-7; TRBD1 matches 8 bases. The CDR3 contains 14 residues. From germline, CDR1 is SEHNR and CDR2 FQNEAQ (reference sequence). Trimming took 8 bases from V and 2 from J; bases not matched to a gene: 8. The DNA for the CDR3 is TGTGCCAGCGGTACTGACAGGGGAACCTACGAGCAGTACTTC. Encoded protein: CASGTDRGTYEQYF.

The chain carries TRBV5-1 and TRBJ2-1, with unresolved D. Trimming left V 5 bases short and J 10 bases short, with 22 bases between. Germline V gene lookup returns CDR1 SGHRS and CDR2 YFSETQ. The CDR3 is 15 amino acids. Here the CDR3 reads CASRTTRAPVGEQFF. CDR3 coding DNA: TGCGCCAGCAGGACGACCCGAGCGCCTGTCGGCGAGCAGTTCTTC.

This clonotype was picked up many times. This chain joins TRBV6-5 and TRBJ2-2; no definite D call. The V gene lost 2 bases and the J gene lost 3 bases, with 1 base spanning the gap. This CDR3 region has 12 residues. Germline lookup yields CDR1 MNHEY and CDR2 SVGAGI. The CDR3 DNA reads as TGTGCCAGCAGTTACGACACCGGGGAGCTGTTTTTT. Translation gives CASSYDTGELFF.

This clonotype was seen many times. The rearrangement links TRBV11-2 to TRBJ2-5, with 11 bases identical to TRBD2. This CDR3 contains 18 residues. The J segment lost 2 bases and the V segment lost 4 bases, leaving 12 bases of the junction unmatched. Germline V gives CDR1 SGHAT, CDR2 FQNNGV. The CDR3 nucleotides read TGTGCCAGCAGCTCCGGACTAGCGGGCCGAGTACTACAAGAGACCCAGTACTTC. The encoded protein is CASSSGLAGRVLQETQYF.

This clonotype was counted at least ten times. V gene TRBV15 combines with J gene TRBJ2-3; the D is unclear. CDR3 size: 12 residues. V was shortened by 2 bases and J by 6 bases, with 6 bases between the two germline ends. The germline V gene has CDR1 LNHNV and CDR2 YYDKDF (reference sequence). The CDR3 DNA reads TGTGCCACCAGCAGATCCGGGGATACGCAGTATTTT. It codes for CATSRSGDTQYF.

This clonotype was detected ten times or more. V gene TRBV7-2 combines with J gene TRBJ2-3; tentatively, D is TRBD2 (5 bases). Deletions cut 5 bases from V and 6 bases from J, with 15 bases between. The germline gives CDR1 SGHTA, CDR2 FQGNSA. CDR3 length: 14 residues. The chain's CDR3 is CASSRAAPGDTQYF. Here the CDR3 DNA reads TGTGCCAGCAGCCGAGCGGCGCCGGGGGATACGCAGTATTTT.

This chain connects TRBV11-2 to TRBJ1-4, with a tentative D call TRBD1 (5 bases). This CDR3 region has 16 residues. Trimming pared 5 bases from V and 4 bases from J, leaving 17 bases between. Germline CDR1 is SGHAT and CDR2 is FQNNGV. CDR3 residues: CASSLSGAGINEKLFF. DNA of the CDR3: TGTGCCAGCAGCCTCAGCGGGGCGGGGATTAATGAAAAACTGTTTTTT.

The gene calls are TRBV5-5 and TRBJ1-4; tentative D call: TRBD1 (5 bases). The germline V gene has CDR1 SGHKS and CDR2 YYEKEE (reference sequence). CDR3 length: 16 residues. Trimming stripped 4 bases from V and 5 bases from J, with 18 bases between. CDR3 in amino acids: CASSPGRQGQNEKLFF. CDR3 DNA sequence: TGTGCCAGCAGCCCGGGGCGGCAGGGTCAAAATGAAAAACTGTTTTTT.

This clonotype was found many times. The chain combines TRBV7-6 with TRBJ2-7, with 8 bases aligning to TRBD2. CDR3 length: 15 residues. In germline, CDR1 is SGHVS, CDR2 FNYEAQ. With V trimmed by 1 base and J by 6 bases, 8 bases remained unmatched. Written as DNA, the CDR3 is TGTGCCAGCAGCTTAGGACTAGCGAGTATCGGCGAGCAGTACTTC. Its protein is CASSLGLASIGEQYF.

This clonotype has ten or more counts. This rearrangement joins TRBV7-9 to TRBJ2-3; unclear D gene. Germline V gene data show CDR1 as SEHNR and CDR2 as FQNEAQ (reference sequence). The V end was cut by 0 bases, the J end by 5 bases, with 9 bases between. The CDR3 extends over 14 amino acids. CDR3 coding DNA: TGTGCCAGCAGCTTAGCGTTTGAAGGAGATACGCAGTATTTT. Translated, it gives CASSLAFEGDTQYF.

This clonotype was seen more than once but under ten times. The V call is TRBV12-3 or TRBV12-4, the J call TRBJ2-1; TRBD2 aligns across 8 bases. V trimming: 5 bases; J trimming: 7 bases; junction bases outside the gene matches: 10. The CDR3 is 15 amino acids. The CDR3 region is CASSPAGVTQNEQFF. Written as DNA, the CDR3 is TGTGCCAGCAGTCCAGCGGGAGTTACCCAAAATGAGCAGTTCTTC.

This clonotype has more than one count but fewer than ten. The CDR3, as DNA: TGTGCCTGGGGATTCGGAAACACCATATATTTT. Translating gives CAWGFGNTIYF. The chain joins TRBV30 to TRBJ1-3, with no clear D. Germline V gives CDR1 GTSNPN, CDR2 SVGIG (reference sequence). The germline V and J ends were trimmed by 5 bases and 4 bases, with 6 bases remaining between them. The CDR3 is made up of 11 amino acids.